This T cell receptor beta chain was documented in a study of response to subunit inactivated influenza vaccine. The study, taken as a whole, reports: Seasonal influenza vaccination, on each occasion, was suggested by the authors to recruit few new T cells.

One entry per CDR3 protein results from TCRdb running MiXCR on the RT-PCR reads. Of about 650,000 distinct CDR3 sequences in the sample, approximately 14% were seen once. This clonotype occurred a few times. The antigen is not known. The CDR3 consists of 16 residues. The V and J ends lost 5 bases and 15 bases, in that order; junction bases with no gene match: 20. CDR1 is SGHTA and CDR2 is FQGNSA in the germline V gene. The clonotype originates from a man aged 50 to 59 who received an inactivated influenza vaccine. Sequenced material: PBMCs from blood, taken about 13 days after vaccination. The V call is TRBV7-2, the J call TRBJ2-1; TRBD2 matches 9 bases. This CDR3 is CASSPEAGSGGPMRFF. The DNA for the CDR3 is TGTGCCAGCAGCCCCGAGGCAGGTAGCGGGGGCCCCATGCGGTTCTTC.